There are a few counts of the clone carrying this TCR beta chain. Its antigen remains unidentified. These data originate in a study of T cell repertoires in cytomegalovirus infection. Study outcomes and limitations: HLA-C-restricted CMV-specific TCR beta clonotypes were dominant in the ex vivo response.

MiXCR, applied by TCRdb to the reads, yields one record per CDR3 protein. The profile covers roughly 640,000 distinct CDR3 sequences, with 20% to 25% appearing a single time and approximately 8.2% taken by the ten largest. The CDR3 contains 14 residues. V was pared by 7 bases and J by 0 bases, with 8 bases of the junction left unmatched. Germline loops: CDR1 SQVTM, CDR2 ANQGSEA. The chain employs TRBV29-1 and TRBJ1-1; the match to TRBD1 covers 7 bases. This TCR was sampled from a human donor in good health (CMV status not recorded). Some clones in this sample may be carry-over from other donors' samples. Sequencing was done on a sample of CD8+ T cells from PBMCs. This CDR3 is CSAAGGDMNTEAFF. The CDR3 DNA sequence: TGCAGCGCCGCAGGGGGGGATATGAACACTGAAGCTTTCTTT.